The 29 T cell receptor beta chains listed next were all sequenced from one sample in a study of T cell clonotyping in hematopoietic cell transplantation. The protocol was immunoSEQ multiplex PCR, while the TCRdb copy is restricted to in-frame clones and leaves out a portion. The sample holds 1,400 to 1,500 clones, over 60% seen once. The specimen was peripheral blood mononuclear cells, collected 100 days after allogeneic stem cell transplant. The receptors come from a female patient between 55 and 75 years old who had an allogeneic stem cell transplant, so the T cells may come from the graft donor. Some clones in this sample may be carry-over from other donors' samples.

The gene calls are TRBV2 and TRBJ2-5, with unresolved D. This CDR3 comprises 15 residues. CDR1 and CDR2 from the germline V gene are SNHLY and FYNNEI. Between the trimmed V and J ends, which lost 0 bases and 2 bases, there was a span of 10 bases. CDR3 nucleotides: TGTGCCAGCAGTGAAGCCGTGGAGCTACAAGAGACCCAGTACTTC. This gives the protein CASSEAVELQETQYF.

By share, this clone ranks as medium-sized. This sequence joins TRBV5-6 and TRBJ2-7; 8 positions match TRBD1. This CDR3 is 14 amino acids long. CDR1 and CDR2 (germline): SGHDT, YYEEEE. V was pared by 3 bases and J by 3 bases, with 5 bases of the junction left unmatched. DNA of the CDR3: TGTGCCAGCAGCTCTGAGGACAGGGTCTACGAGCAGTACTTC. Its protein is CASSSEDRVYEQYF. Using reference TRBV5-6 and TRBJ2-7 for the parts outside the CDR3, the full variable domain is DAGVTQSPTHLIKTRGQQVTLRCSPKSGHDTVSWYQQALGQGPQFIFQYYEEEERQRGNFPDRFSGHQFPNYSSELNVNALLLGDSALYLCASSSEDRVYEQYFGPGTRLTVT.

In its sample, this clone was seen a few times. The J gene is TRBJ2-3, the V gene TRBV2; TRBD1 or TRBD2 may be the D gene (5 bases each). CDR3 length: 15 residues. Germline V lookup: CDR1 SNHLY, CDR2 FYNNEI. V was cut by 6 bases and J by 2 bases, with 15 bases left in between. The CDR3 sequence: CASSPGTASTDTQYF. The CDR3 nucleotides read TGTGCCAGCAGCCCCGGGACCGCCTCCACAGATACGCAGTATTTT.

This rearrangement joins TRBV11-3 to TRBJ2-2, with no clear D. This CDR3 is built from 17 residues. The V gene's germline CDR1 is SGHNT and CDR2 YENEEA. Trimming shortened V by 6 bases and J by 0 bases, and 17 bases separated the two germline ends. CDR3 region: CASRQTPAPTNTGELFF. The CDR3 nucleotides read TGTGCCAGCAGACAAACCCCGGCGCCCACGAACACCGGGGAGCTGTTTTTT.

This clone was observed a few times. The chain is built from TRBV13 and TRBJ2-3; tentatively, D is TRBD2 (5 bases). Trimming shortened V by 4 bases and J by 4 bases, and 12 bases separated the two germline ends. The CDR3 runs to 14 residues. Germline CDR1 PRHDT, CDR2 FYEKMQ (reference sequence). The DNA for the CDR3 is TGTGCCAGCAGCTACCAGGAGGCGGCAGATACGCAGTATTTT. Its protein product is CASSYQEAADTQYF.

The V gene is TRBV11-2, the J gene TRBJ2-4, with D tentatively TRBD1 (5 bases). The CDR3 covers 15 residues. The germline V and J ends were trimmed by 1 base and 6 bases, with 13 bases remaining between them. The germline V gene has CDR1 SGHAT and CDR2 FQNNGV. CDR3 protein: CASSLGGGRLNIQYF. CDR3 in DNA: TGTGCCAGCAGCTTAGGGGGCGGCAGATTAAACATTCAGTACTTC.

This sequence joins TRBV6-1 and TRBJ2-7; possibly TRBD2 for D (5 bases). This CDR3 spans 15 amino acids. V lost 1 base and J lost 2, with 12 bases in between. Germline values: CDR1 MNHNS, CDR2 SASEGT. The CDR3 here is CASSEEGHGTYEQYF. Here the CDR3 DNA reads TGTGCCAGCAGTGAAGAAGGGCACGGGACCTACGAGCAGTACTTC.

This clone was recorded once. The J gene is TRBJ1-5, the V gene TRBV19; the D is unclear. There are 16 residues in the CDR3. The germline gives CDR1 LNHDA, CDR2 SQIVND (reference sequence). Deletions cut 1 base from V and 4 bases from J, with 14 bases between. CDR3 bases: TGTGCCAGTAGTATAGTATACAGCGACTATAATCAGCCCCAGCATTTT. Its protein product is CASSIVYSDYNQPQHF.

This chain uses TRBV5-8 with TRBJ1-5; D is unresolved. This CDR3 is built from 14 residues. Germline CDR1 reads SGHTS; CDR2 reads YDEGEE. V lost 1 base and J 4 bases, leaving 9 bases between the germline ends. This chain's CDR3 is CASSLRHLNQPQHF. The CDR3 DNA reads TGTGCCAGCAGCTTGCGACACCTTAATCAGCCCCAGCATTTT.

This chain joins TRBV5-1 and TRBJ2-7; D is uncertain. The germline V gene has CDR1 SGHRS and CDR2 YFSETQ. The CDR3 totals 13 residues. Between the trimmed V and J ends, which lost 4 bases and 2 bases, there was a span of 10 bases. As DNA, the CDR3 is TGCGCCAGCAGCGACGGGTCGACCTACGAGCAGTACTTC. Translated, it gives CASSDGSTYEQYF.

The V call is TRBV6-5, the J call TRBJ2-5; 7 nucleotides agree with TRBD2. Looked up from germline, CDR1 is MNHEY and CDR2 is SVGAGI. This CDR3 spans 15 amino acids. The ends lost 5 bases at V and 1 base at J; junction bases unmatched: 7. CDR3 region: CASSPLGGIQETQYF. The DNA of the CDR3 is TGTGCCAGCAGTCCGCTCGGGGGGATCCAAGAGACCCAGTACTTC.

The sample holds a few counts of this clone. The chain is built from TRBV15 and TRBJ2-3; no definite D call. V gave up 0 bases and J gave up 2 bases, with 18 bases separating them. Germline lookup yields CDR1 LNHNV and CDR2 YYDKDF (reference sequence). The CDR3 extends over 18 amino acids. The CDR3 reads CATSRDFVWIVTTDTQYF. DNA of the CDR3: TGTGCCACCAGCAGAGACTTCGTCTGGATCGTGACCACAGATACGCAGTATTTT. The variable domain in full, with the rest retrieved from reference TRBV15 and TRBJ2-3, is DAMVIQNPRYQVTQFGKPVTLSCSQTLNHNVMYWYQQKSSQAPKLLFHYYDKDFNNEADTPDNFQSRRPNTSFCFLDIRSPGLGDTAMYLCATSRDFVWIVTTDTQYFGPGTRLTVL.

In this sample, this clone turned up a few times. The rearrangement uses TRBV11-1 and TRBJ2-5; D is ambiguous. CDR1 and CDR2 from the germline V gene are SGHAT and FQDESV (reference sequence). The CDR3 has 12 residues. Trimming cost V 3 bases and J 5 bases, with 7 bases left between them. CDR3 amino acids: CASSLRLETQYF. Here the CDR3 DNA reads TGTGCCAGCAGCTTGCGTTTGGAGACCCAGTACTTC.

This clone was observed a handful of times. Here the CDR3 reads CASSLGPANTEAFF. The CDR3 DNA sequence: TGCGCCAGCAGCTTGGGGCCGGCGAACACTGAAGCTTTCTTT. V and J are TRBV5-1 and TRBJ1-1; D not resolved. This CDR3 region has 14 residues. Trimming shortened V by 0 bases and J by 1 base, and 7 bases separated the two germline ends. The V gene's germline CDR1 is SGHRS and CDR2 YFSETQ.

V and J are TRBV6-1 and TRBJ2-7; no firm D call. Between the trimmed V and J ends, which lost 6 bases and 6 bases, there was a span of 6 bases. The length of the CDR3 is 10 residues. Germline CDR1 reads MNHNS; CDR2 reads SASEGT. This CDR3 is CASRDLEQYF. DNA of the CDR3: TGTGCCAGCAGAGACCTCGAGCAGTACTTC.

The V gene is TRBV5-1, the J gene TRBJ1-1; TRBD1 is a possible D gene (6 bases). Germline V lookup: CDR1 SGHRS, CDR2 YFSETQ. This CDR3 has 14 amino acids. Trimming shortened V by 4 bases and J by 1 base, and 11 bases separated the two germline ends. The CDR3 sequence is CASSADSQNTEAFF. CDR3 nucleotides: TGCGCCAGCAGCGCGGACAGTCAGAACACTGAAGCTTTCTTT.

This chain joins TRBV4-1 and TRBJ1-1, with TRBD1 matching over 8 bases. Trimming at V came to 4 bases and at J to 5 bases, leaving 9 bases not matched to a gene. CDR3 length: 15 residues. Germline V CDR1 and CDR2: MGHRA, YSYEKL. The CDR3 DNA reads TGCGCCAGCAGCCTACGGACAGGGCTTGTAACTGAAGCTTTCTTT. Protein: CASSLRTGLVTEAFF.

This clone was counted a few times. The V call is TRBV7-9, the J call TRBJ1-4; 7 bases agree with TRBD1. CDR1 is SEHNR and CDR2 is FQNEAQ in the germline V gene (reference sequence). V was clipped by 1 base and J by 8 bases; unmatched bases: 10. The CDR3 is made up of 16 amino acids. The CDR3 coding sequence is TGTGCCAGCAGCTTAGGAACAGGGGATTTAGGAGAAAAACTGTTTTTT. The encoded protein is CASSLGTGDLGEKLFF.

The rearrangement uses TRBV19 and TRBJ1-5; D is ambiguous. The germline V gene encodes CDR1 LNHDA and CDR2 SQIVND (reference sequence). This CDR3 spans 14 amino acids. V was cut by 6 bases and J by 1 base, with 10 bases left in between. The CDR3 spells CASSLSGSNQPQHF. The CDR3 DNA sequence: TGTGCCAGTAGCCTAAGCGGGAGCAATCAGCCCCAGCATTTT.

The chain carries TRBV4-1 and TRBJ2-1; D possibly corresponds to TRBD2 (6 bases). V was pared by 3 bases and J by 7 bases, with 10 bases between. The CDR3 is 13 amino acids. Germline loops: CDR1 MGHRA, CDR2 YSYEKL. The CDR3 bases are TGCGCCAGCAGCCACCACGGGGGAAATGAGCAGTTCTTC. Protein: CASSHHGGNEQFF.

This sequence joins TRBV7-2 and TRBJ1-1, with no clear D. Germline CDR1 is SGHTA and CDR2 is FQGNSA. The V end was cut by 0 bases, the J end by 11 bases, with 16 bases between. This CDR3 has 14 amino acids. CDR3 region: CASSLAAAQGKAFF. In DNA, the CDR3 is TGTGCCAGCAGCTTAGCGGCGGCGCAAGGCAAGGCTTTCTTT. Based on the CDR3 plus reference TRBV7-2 and TRBJ1-1, the full variable domain is GAGVSQSPSNKVTEKGKDVELRCDPISGHTALYWYRQSLGQGLEFLIYFQGNSAPDKSGLPSDRFSAERTGGSVSTLTIQRTQQEDSAVYLCASSLAAAQGKAFFGQGTRLTVV.

This chain uses TRBV7-9 with TRBJ2-5; 10 nucleotides line up with TRBD2. V shed 1 base, J shed 3 bases, and the junction held 5 bases outside the gene matches. The CDR3 runs 16 residues. Germline CDR1 reads SEHNR; CDR2 reads FQNEAQ (reference sequence). The CDR3 region has the DNA TGTGCCAGCAGCTTAGGTAGCGGGAGGATGGAAGAGACCCAGTACTTC. This sequence encodes CASSLGSGRMEETQYF.

The genes are TRBV30 and TRBJ1-1, with D tentatively TRBD1 (5 bases). Looked up from germline, CDR1 is GTSNPN and CDR2 is SVGIG (reference sequence). With 5 bases removed from V and 10 bases from J, the gap between germline ends came to 17 bases. This CDR3 has 12 residues. The CDR3 DNA follows: TGTGCCTGGGGTTCCGGGACCCCTTTAGCTTTCTTT. It specifies CAWGSGTPLAFF.

The chain couples TRBV6-5 to TRBJ2-7, with D possibly called TRBD1 or TRBD2 (6 bases each). The V end was cut by 2 bases, the J end by 2 bases, with 13 bases between. CDR3 size: 15 residues. Germline loops: CDR1 MNHEY, CDR2 SVGAGI. The DNA for the CDR3 is TGTGCCAGCAGTTACGGAGGCGGGACAACCTACGAGCAGTACTTC. It encodes CASSYGGGTTYEQYF.

This clone is large within its sample. V gene TRBV11-1 combines with J gene TRBJ1-2, with no clear D. CDR3 length: 13 residues. The V and J ends lost 3 bases and 3 bases respectively, with 8 bases between them. CDR1 and CDR2 (germline): SGHAT, FQDESV (reference sequence). The DNA for the CDR3 is TGTGCCAGCAGCTTCCCCGACCACTATGGCTACACCTTC. Protein sequence: CASSFPDHYGYTF. The full variable domain, with the rest looked up from reference TRBV11-1 and TRBJ1-2, is EAEVAQSPRYKITEKSQAVAFWCDPISGHATLYWYRQILGQGPELLVQFQDESVVDDSQLPKDRFSAERLKGVDSTLKIQPAELGDSAMYLCASSFPDHYGYTFGSGTRLTVV.

In this sample, this clone is large. The chain couples TRBV4-2 to TRBJ2-7; 7 bases line up with TRBD2. Germline V gene lookup returns CDR1 LGHNA and CDR2 YNFKEQ. The CDR3 is 15 amino acids. With V trimmed by 2 bases and J by 5 bases, 9 bases remained unmatched. CDR3 loop: CASSQWGGTYDEQYF. CDR3 DNA: TGTGCCAGCAGCCAATGGGGGGGGACGTACGACGAGCAGTACTTC.

The chain is built from TRBV19 and TRBJ1-5, with D tentatively TRBD1 (6 bases). This CDR3 spans 12 amino acids. Germline assignment: CDR1 LNHDA and CDR2 SQIVND (reference sequence). Trimming stripped 7 bases from V and 5 bases from J, with 9 bases between. The DNA of the CDR3 is TGTGCCAGTACACAGGGCTATCAGCCCCAGCATTTT. It specifies CASTQGYQPQHF.

By frequency in the sample, this clone is hyperexpanded. The rearrangement links TRBV6-5 to TRBJ1-2; tentative D call: TRBD1 (5 bases). Germline V gene data show CDR1 as MNHEY and CDR2 as SVGAGI. The CDR3 has 12 amino acids. V lost 6 bases to trimming and J lost 6 bases, with 11 bases between them. The CDR3 protein is CASSLGGDGYTF. In DNA form, the CDR3 reads TGTGCCAGCAGCTTGGGGGGGGATGGCTACACCTTC.

The J gene is TRBJ1-5, the V gene TRBV4-3; D is unresolved. Germline values: CDR1 LGHNA, CDR2 YSLEER. The CDR3 totals 15 residues. Trimming took off 0 bases at V and 2 bases at J, with 8 bases between the two ends. The CDR3 nucleotides are TGCGCCAGCAGCCAAGATTCGATAGGCAATCAGCCCCAGCATTTT. Its protein is CASSQDSIGNQPQHF.